Below, 12 T cell receptor beta chains from the same sample are listed, as sequenced in a study of cytomegalovirus exposure and HLA in healthy donors. 60 Vbeta and 13 Jbeta primers were used in PCR. TCRdb's table, derived via immunoSEQ multiplex PCR, lists solely in-frame clones and lacks some. The repertoire holds some 100,000 clones, with around 77% as singletons. Sequenced material: PBMCs. These receptors came from a man aged 45-65 years in good health and CMV-seropositive.

A few counts support this clone. V and J are TRBV9 and TRBJ2-1; 9 positions match TRBD2. Per the germline V gene, CDR1 is SGDLS and CDR2 is YYNGEE. The CDR3 contains 14 residues. The ends lost 6 bases at V and 3 bases at J; junction bases unmatched: 4. The CDR3 reads CASTASGIYNEQFF. The CDR3 bases are TGTGCCAGCACCGCTAGCGGGATCTACAATGAGCAGTTCTTC.

The V gene is TRBV27, the J gene TRBJ1-5; possible D gene TRBD1, 5 bases. CDR3 size: 15 residues. Germline values: CDR1 MNHEY, CDR2 SMNVEV (reference sequence). Trimming stripped 6 bases from V and 0 bases from J, with 12 bases between. The DNA for the CDR3 is TGTGCCAGCAGCCAGGGCTCCTATAGCAATCAGCCCCAGCATTTT. Translated: CASSQGSYSNQPQHF.

The chain joins TRBV2 to TRBJ1-3, with 8 positions matching TRBD1. This CDR3 is built from 15 residues. V was clipped by 2 bases and J by 4 bases; unmatched bases: 4. Germline assignment: CDR1 SNHLY and CDR2 FYNNEI. The CDR3 sequence is CASSEQGAGGNTIYF. Here the CDR3 DNA reads TGTGCCAGCAGTGAACAGGGGGCGGGGGGAAACACCATATATTTT.

V is TRBV5-1 and J is TRBJ2-1; D is unresolved. Trimming took off 5 bases at V and 8 bases at J, with 23 bases between the two ends. Germline V gene sequence: CDR1 SGHRS, CDR2 YFSETQ. The CDR3 is 16 amino acids. This CDR3 is CASSALPDSLGDEQFF. DNA of the CDR3: TGCGCCAGCAGTGCCCTGCCTGATTCCCTAGGCGATGAGCAGTTCTTC.

The gene calls are TRBV11-2 and TRBJ1-1, with D unclear. Trimming removed 4 bases at V and 0 bases at J, with 9 bases between. Germline assignment: CDR1 SGHAT and CDR2 FQNNGV. This CDR3 is built from 14 residues. CDR3 DNA sequence: TGTGCCAGCAGCTCCGAGATCATGAACACTGAAGCTTTCTTT. Translation: CASSSEIMNTEAFF.

This clone has a single count. The J gene is TRBJ1-5, the V gene TRBV7-2; 7 positions agree with TRBD1. Germline V gene sequence: CDR1 SGHTA, CDR2 FQGNSA. CDR3 size: 15 residues. Trimming removed 4 bases from V and 6 bases from J; junction bases left unmatched: 9. The CDR3 DNA follows: TGTGCCAGCAGCTCAGACAGGGCGGTTGCTCAGCCCCAGCATTTT. Residues: CASSSDRAVAQPQHF.

This clone was seen a few times. This chain joins TRBV5-1 and TRBJ1-1; D uncertain. V gave up 5 bases and J gave up 2 bases, with 13 bases separating them. The length of the CDR3 is 14 residues. Germline CDR1 reads SGHRS; CDR2 reads YFSETQ. The CDR3 sequence: CASSLPYRNTEAFF. As DNA, the CDR3 is TGCGCCAGCAGTCTGCCGTACAGAAACACTGAAGCTTTCTTT.

This clone was recorded a few times. The chain employs TRBV5-1 and TRBJ1-5; no clear D. Germline V gene data show CDR1 as SGHRS and CDR2 as YFSETQ. The CDR3 has 15 amino acids. Trimming cost V 0 bases and J 0 bases, with 7 bases left between them. The CDR3 loop is CASSLGGNSNQPQHF. The CDR3 DNA reads TGCGCCAGCAGCTTGGGAGGAAATAGCAATCAGCCCCAGCATTTT.

The J gene is TRBJ2-7, the V gene TRBV2, with a possible D match to TRBD1 (5 bases). The V end lost 6 bases, the J end lost 0 bases, and 6 bases lay between the germline ends. From germline, CDR1 is SNHLY and CDR2 FYNNEI. This CDR3 has 12 residues. CDR3 nucleotide sequence: TGTGCCAGCAGGGACAACTCCTACGAGCAGTACTTC. It is translated as CASRDNSYEQYF.

This clone has a single count. The gene calls are TRBV6-1 and TRBJ1-4, with 10 bases aligning to TRBD1. J lost 6 bases, V lost 2 bases, and 6 bases had no gene match. The CDR3 has 16 residues. The germline gives CDR1 MNHNS, CDR2 SASEGT. The CDR3 reads CASSELADRGYEKLFF. In DNA form, the CDR3 reads TGTGCCAGCAGTGAACTCGCGGACAGGGGGTATGAAAAACTGTTTTTT.

The rearrangement uses TRBV28 and TRBJ1-6; D gene ambiguous. Trimming left V 3 bases short and J 7 bases short, with 10 bases between. This CDR3 comprises 14 residues. Germline loops: CDR1 MDHEN, CDR2 SYDVKM. The CDR3 here is CASSFDGVNSPLHF. The CDR3 DNA follows: TGTGCCAGCAGTTTCGACGGGGTAAATTCACCCCTCCACTTT.

V gene TRBV9 combines with J gene TRBJ2-5, with TRBD2 as a possible D gene (5 bases). Germline V gene sequence: CDR1 SGDLS, CDR2 YYNGEE. This CDR3 has 14 amino acids. Trimming removed 3 bases from V and 4 bases from J, with 13 bases in between. The CDR3 DNA is TGTGCCAGCAGCGAGCGGAATGGGGTAGAGACCCAGTACTTC. Protein product: CASSERNGVETQYF.